These 5 T cell receptor beta chains originate from one sample sequenced in a study of molecular identifiers for immune sequencing clone quantification. TCRdb re-analysed the PCR reads in MiXCR, keeping a single row per CDR3 protein. The sample yields roughly 10,000 distinct CDR3 sequences, 21% seen once. Sequencing was carried out using naive CD8+ T cells from blood, with Jurkat cell RNA spiked in. The subset here: FACS-sorted CD8+CD4-CCR7+CD45RA+ naive T cells. The receptors stem from a human donor in good health. Some libraries in this study had Jurkat cell RNA spiked in.

In the case of this clonotype: This could be a read error, since a much larger clone is one nucleotide away. The chain is built from TRBV20-1 and TRBJ2-1; 7 bases map to TRBD2. V lost 0 bases, J lost 3 bases, and 8 bases stayed unmatched. The CDR3 is 16 residues long. Looked up from germline, CDR1 is DFQATT and CDR2 is SNEGSKA (reference sequence). In DNA form, the CDR3 reads TGCAGTGCTAGAGATGTGTCCGCGGGGGTCTACAATGAGCAGTTCTTC. Translating it yields CSARDVSAGVYNEQFF.

This clonotype is categorized as medium-sized. This CDR3 is CASSSQGDSFFAGDQPQHF. CDR3 in DNA: TGTGCCAGTAGTTCTCAGGGGGATTCGTTTTTTGCCGGAGATCAGCCCCAGCATTTT. V and J are TRBV19 and TRBJ1-5; the match to TRBD1 covers 7 bases. CDR3 length equals 19 residues. Germline V lookup: CDR1 LNHDA, CDR2 SQIVND (reference sequence). Germline trimming cut 5 bases from V and 5 bases from J; bases unmatched to any gene: 21.

This clonotype is medium-sized in the sample. The chain uses TRBV28 and TRBJ2-3; D is possibly TRBD1 (6 bases). The CDR3 has 17 residues. The germline CDR1 and CDR2 sequences are MDHEN and SYDVKM. V was pared by 5 bases and J by 6 bases, with 24 bases between. The CDR3 sequence: CASSTPSGQQALDTQYF. The CDR3, as DNA: TGTGCCAGCAGTACCCCGTCGGGACAACAGGCCCTGGATACGCAGTATTTT. The full variable domain, its missing parts supplied by reference TRBV28 and TRBJ2-3, is DVKVTQSSRYLVKRTGEKVFLECVQDMDHENMFWYRQDPGLGLRLIYFSYDVKMKEKGDIPEGYSVSREKKERFSLILESASTNQTSMYLCASSTPSGQQALDTQYFGPGTRLTVL.

The genes are TRBV6-2 or TRBV6-3 and TRBJ2-2; D is perhaps TRBD1 (6 bases). Trimming left V 2 bases short and J 3 bases short, with 7 bases between. Germline V gives CDR1 MNHEY, CDR2 SVGEGT. This CDR3 is 14 amino acids long. CDR3 sequence (DNA): TGTGCCAGCAGTTACGGGACACACACCGGGGAGCTGTTTTTT. As protein: CASSYGTHTGELFF.

This clonotype showed up many times. V and J are TRBV20-1 and TRBJ2-7; 8 bases fit TRBD1. Trimming cost V 3 bases and J 2 bases; bases outside gene matches: 3. Germline lookup yields CDR1 DFQATT and CDR2 SNEGSKA (reference sequence). The CDR3 sequence is 13 residues long. The CDR3, as DNA: TGCAGTGCTAGCCAGACAGGGGCCTACGAGCAGTACTTC. Its translation is CSASQTGAYEQYF.